This T cell receptor beta chain comes out of a study of T-cell reconstitution after alpha-beta-depleted transplantation in children. For TCRbeta, the library was prepared with unique molecular identifiers. MiXCR, applied by TCRdb to the PCR reads, yields one record per CDR3 protein. The sample contains roughly 200,000 distinct CDR3 sequences, about 14% of which appear only once. Germline V gene data show CDR1 as SGHRS and CDR2 as YFSETQ. V was pared by 4 bases and J by 9 bases, with 10 bases between. The CDR3 runs 11 residues. This clonotype was found many times. The receptor's source is a human donor who donated a stem cell graft to a child with acute lymphoblastic leukemia. Sequenced material: PBMCs from the stem cell graft donor, taken from the stem cell graft. The chain employs TRBV5-1 and TRBJ1-1; possible D gene TRBD1, 6 bases. The CDR3 here is CASSATGKAFF. DNA for the CDR3: TGCGCCAGCAGCGCTACAGGGAAAGCTTTCTTT.